The rows below give T cell receptor beta chains drawn from one sample of a study of long-term antiretroviral therapy in people with HIV. Generated by immunoSEQ multiplex PCR, the TCRdb table keeps only in-frame clones and is missing some. This table holds around 27,000 clones, around 85% found once. The specimen comprised unsorted PBMCs, sampled 3 years after starting antiretroviral therapy. The origin of the receptors is a man aged 35-49 years with HIV. Both conserved end residues are part of each CDR3.

CDR3 protein: CASSGTPGRGPNNEQFF
V gene: TRBV25-1
J gene: TRBJ2-1

CDR3 protein: CASSPERDDGYTF
V gene: TRBV18
J gene: TRBJ1-2

CDR3 protein: CASSFRGGQYF
V gene: TRBV11-1
J gene: TRBJ2-7

CDR3 protein: CASTQTSGGLRDTQYF
V gene: TRBV5-6
J gene: TRBJ2-3

CDR3 protein: CASSRAWGVNYGYTF
V gene: TRBV5-6
J gene: TRBJ1-2

CDR3 protein: CASRPVGRTNTEAFF
V gene: TRBV19
J gene: TRBJ1-1

CDR3 protein: CASSPPGLTSYNEQFF
V gene: TRBV14
J gene: TRBJ2-1

CDR3 protein: CASSVDGSNTGELFF
V gene: TRBV9
J gene: TRBJ2-2

CDR3 protein: CASSLEAGTVYGYTF
V gene: TRBV5-1
J gene: TRBJ1-2

CDR3 protein: CASSDYGQVRNSPLHF
V gene: TRBV6-1
J gene: TRBJ1-6

CDR3 protein: CASSLAKGQGHSYEQYF
V gene: TRBV5-4
J gene: TRBJ2-7

CDR3 protein: CASSLWQGGNEQYF
V gene: TRBV11-2
J gene: TRBJ2-7

CDR3 protein: CASSDPPWTSRDTQYF
V gene: TRBV6-1
J gene: TRBJ2-3

CDR3 protein: CASSSGLAERSGELFF
V gene: TRBV11-3
J gene: TRBJ2-2

CDR3 protein: CASSKLAGGPNEQFF
V gene: TRBV6-5
J gene: TRBJ2-1

CDR3 protein: CAISVELSEGTGPQPQHF
V gene: TRBV10-3
J gene: TRBJ1-5

CDR3 protein: CASSAGASGRGVNEQFF
V gene: TRBV11-3
J gene: TRBJ2-1

CDR3 protein: CASSVGQGAAYEQYF
V gene: TRBV9
J gene: TRBJ2-7

CDR3 protein: CASSLEGLVLYNEQFF
V gene: TRBV5-1
J gene: TRBJ2-1

CDR3 protein: CASSYGTNYGYTF
V gene: TRBV6-5
J gene: TRBJ1-2

CDR3 protein: CASSLRQWNHNEQFF
V gene: TRBV5-6
J gene: TRBJ2-1

CDR3 protein: CAWSVGSGGALYGYTF
V gene: TRBV30
J gene: TRBJ1-2

CDR3 protein: CASGDLLNTQYF
V gene: TRBV25-1
J gene: TRBJ2-3

CDR3 protein: CASSEGAGFSYGYTF
V gene: TRBV6-1
J gene: TRBJ1-2

CDR3 protein: CASSLDRWGAGYTF
V gene: TRBV11-2
J gene: TRBJ1-2

CDR3 protein: CASSPRDREKLFF
V gene: TRBV18
J gene: TRBJ1-4